This T cell receptor (beta chain) came from a study of T-cell reconstitution after alpha-beta-depleted transplantation in children (dated by TCRdb to about 2016). About the study as a whole: The study quantitatively tracked T-cell immune reconstitution after TCRalphabeta/CD19-depleted allogeneic hematopoietic cell transplantation in children using TCR repertoire profiling.

Between the V and J ends, shortened by 2 bases and 12 bases respectively, the junction contains 15 bases. CDR1 and CDR2, looked up from the germline V gene, are SGHRS and YFSETQ. The CDR3 contains 14 residues, cysteine and phenylalanine counted. Just the 42-base CDR3 DNA is kept, in frame starting at base 1. The method was PCR. Sequencing used an Illumina HiSeq 2500. TCR libraries were prepared with molecular barcoding, using unique molecular identifiers to normalize TCRbeta repertoire quantification. TCRdb reanalyzed the raw reads on its own, using fastp at Q25 for trimming and MiXCR for clone calling, and kept in-frame beta chains. Rows are combined by CDR3 protein, so each entry shows the most common genes and DNA. For this sample there are under 400,000 distinct CDR3 sequences; approximately 20% appear just once. Around 9.9% of the sample rests with the top ten. The treatment or condition label, as the study defines it: allogeneic hematopoietic cell transplantation with graft depleted of TCRalphabeta T cells and CD19 B cells. The children who served as transplant recipients had been given grafts of TCRalphabeta/CD19-depleted allogeneic hematopoietic cells.

With regard to this clonotype: Its cognate antigen has yet to be identified. Within one base of it there is no much larger clone, and no base qualities were kept.

What the work shows at the level of the full study, not this receptor alone: The high TCRbeta diversity at day 60 in some patients was ascribed to recipient T cells and intrathymic progenitors that had survived conditioning. The apparently early alphabetaT-cell count recovery about two months after transplant was reportedly dependent on only several hundred rapidly expanded clones derived from non-depleted graft cells. Over subsequent months, a decline in hyperexpanded clone frequencies was noted, and after one year, T-cell counts and TCRbeta diversity were mostly ascribed to newly produced T cells.

Recombination linked TRBV5-1 to TRBJ2-6; TRBD2 might be the D gene, on 6 matching bases. The sequence derives from a male patient younger than 18 who had a stem cell transplant for acute lymphoblastic leukemia, so the T cells may come from the graft donor. Sequenced here: PBMCs, mostly from graft donor cells, sampled 180 days after TCRalphabeta/CD19-depleted stem cell transplant. CDR3 region: CASSLYGGSGVLTF. At the DNA level, the sequence is TGCGCCAGCAGCTTATACGGGGGAAGTGGCGTCCTGACTTTC.